Shown below are 14 T cell receptor beta chains from a single sample sequenced in a study of T-cell reconstitution after alpha-beta-depleted transplantation in children. Unique molecular identifiers were used in preparing the TCRbeta library. In TCRdb, the PCR reads were re-called with MiXCR into one record per CDR3 protein. The table includes over 550,000 distinct CDR3 sequences, roughly a tenth detected once. The specimen comprised PBMCs from the stem cell graft donor, sampled from the stem cell graft. Source of these receptors: a human donor who donated a stem cell graft to a child with acute myeloid leukemia.

This clonotype was seen a handful of times. The chain employs TRBV27 and TRBJ1-2, with D tentatively TRBD1 (5 bases). Germline assignment: CDR1 MNHEY and CDR2 SMNVEV (reference sequence). The CDR3 spans 15 residues. V lost 6 bases, J lost 5 bases, and 19 bases lay in between. The CDR3 here is CASSPSGTAGYGYTF. The DNA of the CDR3 is TGTGCCAGCAGCCCCTCCGGGACGGCGGGGTATGGCTACACCTTC.

This clonotype was counted between two and nine times. The chain carries TRBV7-2 and TRBJ1-5; 7 nucleotides align to TRBD1. Germline values: CDR1 SGHTA, CDR2 FQGNSA. The trim removed 5 bases at V and 2 bases at J, leaving 6 bases unmatched. The CDR3 sequence is 15 residues long. This CDR3 is CASSPTGSGNQPQHF. In DNA form, the CDR3 reads TGTGCCAGCAGCCCGACAGGGTCCGGCAATCAGCCCCAGCATTTT.

The rearrangement joins TRBV12-3 or TRBV12-4 to TRBJ2-1; D possibly uses TRBD1 or TRBD2 (5 bases each). The CDR3 sequence is 13 residues long. The V gene lost 5 bases and the J gene lost 2 bases, with 7 bases spanning the gap. CDR3 in DNA: TGTGCCAGCAGTATGGGACCCTACAATGAGCAGTTCTTC. Translated: CASSMGPYNEQFF.

This rearrangement joins TRBV7-9 to TRBJ2-2, with D hard to call. Trimming shortened V by 8 bases and J by 5 bases, and 18 bases separated the two germline ends. CDR3 size: 15 residues. From germline, CDR1 is SEHNR and CDR2 FQNEAQ (reference sequence). CDR3 DNA sequence: TGTGCCAGCGCATCGGACGGCTCGAGAACCGGGGAGCTGTTTTTT. Its protein product is CASASDGSRTGELFF.

This clonotype was seen a handful of times. The V call is TRBV5-1, the J call TRBJ2-7; 9 bases agree with TRBD2. Losses at the gene ends were 1 base for V and 4 bases for J; bases not matched to a gene: 15. The CDR3 runs to 18 residues. The germline V gene has CDR1 SGHRS and CDR2 YFSETQ. The CDR3 region is CASSLRISTSGGPYEQYF. CDR3 in DNA: TGCGCCAGCAGCTTGCGGATCTCGACTAGCGGAGGGCCTTACGAGCAGTACTTC.

The rearrangement links TRBV4-3 to TRBJ2-3, with 7 bases identical to TRBD2. The CDR3 has 15 amino acids. J gave up 4 bases and V 4 bases, and 8 bases lay outside the gene matches. Per the germline V gene, CDR1 is LGHNA and CDR2 is YSLEER. The DNA for the CDR3 is TGCGCCAGCAGCCGAATCCGGGACTATTCAGATACGCAGTATTTT. Amino acid sequence: CASSRIRDYSDTQYF.

A word on this clonotype: A far larger clone is off by one base, so a read error is likely. The chain is built from TRBV5-6 and TRBJ2-7; the D is unclear. V was shortened by 0 bases and J by 5 bases, with 6 bases between the two germline ends. Germline V gene sequence: CDR1 SGHDT, CDR2 YYEEEE. The CDR3 length is 12 residues. CDR3 in DNA: TGTGCCAGCAGCTTGGGGCGGAACGAGCAGTACTTC. Translated, it gives CASSLGRNEQYF.

This clonotype has only a few counts. The rearrangement uses TRBV4-3 and TRBJ2-1; D unclear. The V end was cut by 0 bases, the J end by 12 bases, with 9 bases between. This CDR3 is built from 12 residues. Germline CDR1 LGHNA, CDR2 YSLEER. CDR3 in DNA: TGCGCCAGCAGCCAAGATGGCCGGGTGCAGTTCTTC. Protein: CASSQDGRVQFF.

This clonotype was observed at least ten times. The chain has TRBV6-5 and TRBJ2-3; D is undetermined. The germline gives CDR1 MNHEY, CDR2 SVGAGI. The CDR3 is 12 residues long. V shed 5 bases and J shed 4 bases, with 7 bases lying between them. CDR3 DNA sequence: TGTGCCAGCAGTACCCAATCAGATACGCAGTATTTT. This sequence encodes CASSTQSDTQYF.

Only a few counts were recorded for this clonotype. The chain couples TRBV20-1 to TRBJ1-4, with D perhaps matching TRBD1 (5 bases). Germline CDR1 is DFQATT and CDR2 is SNEGSKA (reference sequence). With 5 bases removed from V and 1 base from J, the gap between germline ends came to 14 bases. The CDR3 runs to 15 residues. Here the CDR3 reads CSAGGWEQTNEKLFF. The CDR3 nucleotides read TGCAGTGCTGGGGGTTGGGAGCAAACTAATGAAAAACTGTTTTTT.

The V gene is TRBV20-1, the J gene TRBJ2-1; the D gene could be TRBD1 or TRBD2 (5 bases each). Germline V gene lookup returns CDR1 DFQATT and CDR2 SNEGSKA (reference sequence). V lost 1 base to trimming and J lost 9 bases, with 19 bases between them. The CDR3 runs 15 residues. The CDR3 sequence: CSARGPLEEGIEQFF. DNA of the CDR3: TGCAGTGCTAGAGGACCCCTGGAAGAGGGGATTGAGCAGTTCTTC.

The gene calls are TRBV24-1 and TRBJ1-5; TRBD1 matches at 10 bases. Germline-derived CDR1 and CDR2 are KGHDR and SFDVKD. The V and J ends lost 4 bases and 4 bases, in that order; junction bases with no gene match: 0. The CDR3 is 14 amino acids. The CDR3 reads CATSEDRGNQPQHF. The CDR3 DNA reads as TGTGCCACCAGTGAGGACAGGGGGAATCAGCCCCAGCATTTT.

The chain is built from TRBV5-1 and TRBJ2-1; D ambiguous. The V and J ends lost 0 bases and 5 bases respectively, with 9 bases between them. The CDR3 is made up of 14 amino acids. Germline assignment: CDR1 SGHRS and CDR2 YFSETQ. This CDR3 reads CASSLAAAHNEQFF. The CDR3 DNA is TGCGCCAGCAGCTTGGCGGCGGCTCACAATGAGCAGTTCTTC.

This clonotype was seen a handful of times. The gene calls are TRBV20-1 and TRBJ2-2, with 11 bases matching TRBD2. The CDR3 length is 17 residues. V trimming: 5 bases; J trimming: 0 bases; junction bases outside the gene matches: 8. CDR1 and CDR2 (germline): DFQATT, SNEGSKA (reference sequence). CDR3 region: CSAQWTSGPSNTGELFF. As DNA, the CDR3 is TGCAGTGCTCAATGGACTAGCGGGCCATCGAACACCGGGGAGCTGTTTTTT.